The 24 T cell receptor beta chains below all came from one sample that was sequenced in a study of T cell responses to AZD1222 COVID-19 vaccine. The protocol was immunoSEQ multiplex PCR, while the TCRdb copy is restricted to in-frame clones and leaves out a portion. Among roughly 120,000 clones listed, 92% were seen once. The sample here was peripheral blood, taken 28 days after the second AZD1222 dose. These receptors were collected from an adult who received the AZD1222 COVID-19 vaccine.

The chain employs TRBV23-1 and TRBJ2-3, with 9 bases lining up with TRBD2. TRBV23-1 is labeled an ORF, and its function is uncertain. The V gene end was trimmed by 3 bases and the J gene end by 0 bases; junction bases not matched to a gene: 22. CDR3 length equals 22 residues. The CDR3 DNA is TGCGCCAGCAGTCAGGAGGGAGGCGGGCTAGCGGGACTTATTTATAGCACAGATACGCAGTATTTT. Translation gives CASSQEGGGLAGLIYSTDTQYF.

J is TRBJ1-6 and V is TRBV6-5, with D unclear. CDR3 length: 15 residues. Trimming left V 0 bases short and J 4 bases short, with 7 bases between. Germline CDR1 and CDR2: MNHEY and SVGAGI. DNA for the CDR3: TGTGCCAGCAGTTACTCCGAGGGTTATAATTCACCCCTCCACTTT. Translated: CASSYSEGYNSPLHF.

Written as DNA, the CDR3 is TGTGCCAGCAGTTTTGCCGGCCCTAACTATGGCTACACCTTC. Translated, it gives CASSFAGPNYGYTF. V gene TRBV28 combines with J gene TRBJ1-2; D unclear. The CDR3 is 14 amino acids. V gave up 3 bases and J gave up 0 bases, with 8 bases separating them. Germline V gene sequence: CDR1 MDHEN, CDR2 SYDVKM.

The chain has TRBV3-1 (or the pseudogene TRBV3-2) and TRBJ1-3; D is ambiguous. The CDR3 length is 13 residues. Trimming took off 4 bases at V and 0 bases at J, with 4 bases between the two ends. From germline, CDR1 is LGHDT and CDR2 YNNKEL (reference sequence). The CDR3 coding sequence is TGTGCCAGCAGCCTAGGCTCTGGAAACACCATATATTTT. Its translation: CASSLGSGNTIYF.

The V and J genes are TRBV6-5 and TRBJ1-2; 10 bases are shared with TRBD1. Germline CDR1 reads MNHEY; CDR2 reads SVGAGI. The CDR3 covers 16 residues. V lost 2 bases to trimming and J lost 4 bases; unmatched junction nucleotides: 7. The CDR3 DNA sequence: TGTGCCAGCAGTTACGTTCGGACAGGGGGTGGCTATGGCTACACCTTC. Its protein product is CASSYVRTGGGYGYTF.

The V gene is TRBV12-3 or TRBV12-4, the J gene TRBJ2-5, with D perhaps matching TRBD2 (7 bases). This CDR3 contains 13 residues. The CDR3 coding sequence is TGTGCAGTGGGGGGGCCTTACCAAGAGACCCAGTACTTC. Its translation: CAVGGPYQETQYF.

The genes are TRBV28 and TRBJ1-6, with D possibly matching TRBD1 (6 bases). The CDR3 contains 15 residues. Trimming took 8 bases from V and 7 from J, leaving 18 bases between them. The germline gives CDR1 MDHEN, CDR2 SYDVKM. The CDR3 coding sequence is TGTGCCAGCTACTCACACACAGGGCGCAATTCACCCCTCCACTTT. This sequence encodes CASYSHTGRNSPLHF.

The chain is built from TRBV12-3 or TRBV12-4 and TRBJ1-1; D remains unclear. Trimming cost V 6 bases and J 5 bases, with 13 bases left between them. The CDR3 has 13 residues. The CDR3 protein is CASSLTDATEAFF. The CDR3, as DNA: TGTGCCAGCAGCCTTACGGATGCTACTGAAGCTTTCTTT.

The rearrangement joins TRBV7-6 to TRBJ2-7, with 12 bases lining up with TRBD2. Germline CDR1 reads SGHVS; CDR2 reads FNYEAQ. The trim removed 5 bases at V and 5 bases at J, leaving 10 bases unmatched. The CDR3 is made up of 16 amino acids. The CDR3 sequence: CASSLQTSGSIHEQYF. Written as DNA, the CDR3 is TGTGCCAGCAGCCTACAGACTAGCGGGAGTATCCACGAGCAGTACTTC.

CDR3 sequence: CASSLQSGYTF. For the CDR3, the DNA is TGTGCCAGCAGCTTACAGTCAGGCTACACCTTC. The rearrangement links TRBV7-9 to TRBJ1-2, with unresolved D. V shed 2 bases and J shed 8 bases, with 6 bases lying between them. The CDR3 runs 11 residues. CDR1 and CDR2 (germline): SEHNR, FQNEAQ (reference sequence).

The CDR3 DNA is TGTGCCAGCAGCAAAGCGCGGGACAGACATGCAACTAATGAAAAACTGTTTTTT. Amino acids: CASSKARDRHATNEKLFF. The V gene is TRBV21-1, the J gene TRBJ1-4; the D call in the table, TRBD1, was not verified against the DNA. TRBV21-1 is recorded as a pseudogene. This CDR3 comprises 18 residues.

This clone was recorded a few times. The chain joins TRBV11-2 to TRBJ1-2; 9 bases fit TRBD1. Per the germline V gene, CDR1 is SGHAT and CDR2 is FQNNGV. Germline trimming cut 1 base from V and 7 bases from J; bases unmatched to any gene: 13. This CDR3 contains 17 residues. CDR3 in amino acids: CASSLGFFGTGTGGYTF. CDR3 nucleotides: TGTGCCAGCAGCTTAGGTTTTTTTGGGACAGGGACAGGTGGCTACACCTTC.

This clone has a single count. The chain has TRBV7-9 and TRBJ1-2; 7 bases align to TRBD1. The CDR3 runs 14 residues. V lost 9 bases to trimming and J lost 2 bases; unmatched junction nucleotides: 9. From germline, CDR1 is SEHNR and CDR2 FQNEAQ (reference sequence). The CDR3 bases are TGTGCCAGTTTACCCGGGACAGCCAACTATGGCTACACCTTC. The encoded protein is CASLPGTANYGYTF.

The genes are TRBV27 and TRBJ2-1; D is possibly TRBD2 (6 bases). Trimming took 7 bases from V and 1 from J, leaving 17 bases between them. Germline V gene sequence: CDR1 MNHEY, CDR2 SMNVEV (reference sequence). CDR3 length: 16 amino acids. CDR3 sequence: CASTQAGGDSYNEQFF. CDR3 DNA: TGTGCCAGCACTCAGGCCGGGGGAGATTCCTACAATGAGCAGTTCTTC.

CDR3: CASSQGTGPVGYTF. The CDR3, as DNA: TGTGCCAGCAGCCAAGGTACAGGGCCTGTGGGCTACACCTTC. This chain links TRBV3-1 (or the pseudogene TRBV3-2) with TRBJ1-2, with D possibly being TRBD1 (6 bases). This CDR3 has 14 amino acids. The germline gives CDR1 LGHDT, CDR2 YNNKEL (reference sequence). Deletions cut 1 base from V and 8 bases from J, with 14 bases between.

The genes are TRBV5-1 and TRBJ2-3; TRBD2 is a possible D gene (6 bases). Trimming removed 4 bases from V and 2 bases from J, with 8 bases in between. The CDR3 is 13 amino acids. Germline-derived CDR1 and CDR2 are SGHRS and YFSETQ. CDR3 nucleotide sequence: TGCGCCAGCAGCGGAGGGGTCACAGATACGCAGTATTTT. Amino acids: CASSGGVTDTQYF. The complete variable domain, with remaining parts taken from reference TRBV5-1 and TRBJ2-3, reads KAGVTQTPRYLIKTRGQQVTLSCSPISGHRSVSWYQQTPGQGLQFLFEYFSETQRNKGNFPGRFSGRQFSNSRSEMNVSTLELGDSALYLCASSGGVTDTQYFGPGTRLTVL.

The chain recombines TRBV27 with TRBJ2-1; D possibly matches TRBD1 or TRBD2 (6 bases each). The CDR3 covers 15 residues. Trimming removed 6 bases at V and 7 bases at J, with 19 bases between. The germline CDR1 and CDR2 sequences are MNHEY and SMNVEV (reference sequence). CDR3 protein: CASRVRDIRGNEQFF. Written as DNA, the CDR3 is TGTGCCAGCAGGGTCCGGGACATCCGGGGGAATGAGCAGTTCTTC.

This clone has a single count. The chain couples TRBV25-1 to TRBJ1-2; 11 bases map to TRBD1. The V and J ends lost 6 bases and 5 bases, in that order; junction bases with no gene match: 2. CDR1 is MGHDK, CDR2 SYGVNS, per germline. The CDR3 totals 13 residues. The CDR3: CASRDRGQYGYTF. Written as DNA, the CDR3 is TGTGCCAGCAGGGACAGGGGGCAATATGGCTACACCTTC.

This chain uses TRBV28 with TRBJ1-5; the D gene is possibly TRBD1 (5 bases). CDR1 is MDHEN and CDR2 is SYDVKM in the germline V gene. V lost 7 bases, J lost 9 bases, and 19 bases lay in between. The CDR3 consists of 14 residues. The CDR3 here is CASTLTPAGGPQHF. The CDR3 nucleotides read TGTGCCAGCACCCTGACACCGGCGGGGGGGCCCCAGCATTTT.

This chain uses TRBV5-1 with TRBJ2-1; D may be TRBD2 (7 bases). The CDR3 runs to 15 residues. Germline V gene sequence: CDR1 SGHRS, CDR2 YFSETQ. V was pared by 0 bases and J by 5 bases, with 12 bases between. The CDR3 loop is CASSLAGGPHNEQFF. The CDR3 DNA reads as TGCGCCAGCAGCTTGGCGGGGGGCCCTCACAATGAGCAGTTCTTC.

The chain uses TRBV6-1 and TRBJ2-7; D perhaps matches TRBD1 (6 bases). V dropped 3 bases and J dropped 5 bases, with 14 bases sitting between them. This CDR3 has 14 residues. Looked up from germline, CDR1 is MNHNS and CDR2 is SASEGT. In nucleotides, the CDR3 is TGTGCCAGCAGTGATGGGACAATCTTGGACGAGCAGTACTTC. Translated: CASSDGTILDEQYF.

This chain joins TRBV19 and TRBJ1-1; D unresolved. This CDR3 has 14 residues. Germline loops: CDR1 LNHDA, CDR2 SQIVND (reference sequence). Trimming left V 3 bases short and J 7 bases short, with 15 bases between. The CDR3 DNA reads as TGTGCCAGTAGTATTCTGGCCACGTCCCGTGAAGCTTTCTTT. Translation: CASSILATSREAFF. The full variable domain, in which reference TRBV19 and TRBJ1-1 provide the parts outside the CDR3, is DGGITQSPKYLFRKEGQNVTLSCEQNLNHDAMYWYRQDPGQGLRLIYYSQIVNDFQKGDIAEGYSVSREKKESFPLTVTSAQKNPTAFYLCASSILATSREAFFGQGTRLTVV.

V usage is TRBV27 and J usage is TRBJ1-5; D unresolved. The CDR3 is made up of 18 amino acids. From germline, CDR1 is MNHEY and CDR2 SMNVEV (reference sequence). V lost 6 bases and J lost 2, with 23 bases in between. CDR3 DNA: TGTGCCAGCAGCTTCACCGGGCCCCCCATCTTAGGCAATCAGCCCCAGCATTTT. Residues: CASSFTGPPILGNQPQHF.

This clone was seen a single time. This sample includes further DNA sequences coding for the same CDR3. The rearrangement joins TRBV7-9 to TRBJ2-7; D not resolved. The germline V gene has CDR1 SEHNR and CDR2 FQNEAQ (reference sequence). CDR3 length: 13 residues. Trimming took off 1 base at V and 1 base at J, with 5 bases between the two ends. The CDR3 sequence: CASSLDGSYEQYF. The CDR3 DNA sequence: TGTGCCAGCAGCTTAGACGGGTCCTACGAGCAGTACTTC. The variable domain in full, with the rest retrieved from reference TRBV7-9 and TRBJ2-7, is DTGVSQNPRHKITKRGQNVTFRCDPISEHNRLYWYRQTLGQGPEFLTYFQNEAQLEKSRLLSDRFSAERPKGSFSTLEIQRTEQGDSAMYLCASSLDGSYEQYFGPGTRLTVT.